The 19 T cell receptor beta chains given below trace back to one sample, sequenced in a study of blood T cell repertoires in COVID-19. Method: immunoSEQ multiplex PCR; TCRdb's copy keeps in-frame clones and lacks some. The sample consists of hundreds of thousands of clones, 70% to 90% of them appearing once. The sample taken for sequencing was PBMCs or T cells enriched from blood (not recorded which). The receptors shown here come from a woman aged 40 to 55 who had recovered from COVID-19.

J is TRBJ2-1 and V is TRBV7-2; 9 nucleotides match TRBD2. In germline, CDR1 is SGHTA, CDR2 FQGNSA. With 5 bases clipped from V and 2 bases from J, the junction kept 10 bases outside the gene matches. The CDR3 has 17 residues. The CDR3 region is CASSANPQRGAYNEQFF. CDR3 coding DNA: TGTGCCAGCAGCGCAAACCCTCAGCGGGGGGCCTACAATGAGCAGTTCTTC. The complete variable domain, with remaining parts taken from reference TRBV7-2 and TRBJ2-1, reads GAGVSQSPSNKVTEKGKDVELRCDPISGHTALYWYRQSLGQGLEFLIYFQGNSAPDKSGLPSDRFSAERTGGSVSTLTIQRTQQEDSAVYLCASSANPQRGAYNEQFFGPGTRLTVL.

The chain is built from TRBV28 and TRBJ1-1; TRBD1 is a possible D gene (6 bases). CDR1 and CDR2 (germline): MDHEN, SYDVKM. The CDR3 consists of 15 residues. The ends were cut back, 6 bases at V and 1 base at J, with 15 bases in the middle. CDR3 DNA sequence: TGTGCCAGCAGCATAACTAGGGGGGGGAACACTGAAGCTTTCTTT. It is translated as CASSITRGGNTEAFF.

This clone was detected only once. The V gene is TRBV5-1, the J gene TRBJ2-1; D perhaps matches TRBD2 (6 bases). Germline V gene data show CDR1 as SGHRS and CDR2 as YFSETQ. The V end was cut by 6 bases, the J end by 2 bases, with 12 bases between. CDR3 size: 14 residues. Here the CDR3 reads CASTRDGAYNEQFF. CDR3 bases: TGCGCCAGCACGCGGGACGGTGCCTACAATGAGCAGTTCTTC.

The chain links TRBV19 to TRBJ2-1, with 16 bases lining up with TRBD2. Germline V gene lookup returns CDR1 LNHDA and CDR2 SQIVND (reference sequence). The V and J ends lost 6 bases and 7 bases, in that order; junction bases with no gene match: 9. The CDR3 length is 17 residues. The CDR3 nucleotides read TGTGCCAGTAGATCCGGGACTAGCGGGAGGGCCTTTAATGAGCAGTTCTTC. Its protein is CASRSGTSGRAFNEQFF.

The CDR3 protein is CASQVEAGNTIYF. CDR3 bases: TGTGCCAGCCAAGTGGAGGCGGGAAACACCATATATTTT. The chain links TRBV28 to TRBJ1-3; D unresolved. Germline CDR1 and CDR2: MDHEN and SYDVKM. This CDR3 spans 13 amino acids. Trimming left V 8 bases short and J 4 bases short, with 12 bases between.

J is TRBJ2-3 and V is TRBV5-4, with 9 bases matching TRBD1. The germline gives CDR1 SGHNT, CDR2 YYREEE (reference sequence). J gave up 4 bases and V 4 bases, and 7 bases lay outside the gene matches. The CDR3 length is 15 residues. CDR3: CASSLDRQGADTQYF. DNA of the CDR3: TGTGCCAGCAGCCTCGATAGACAGGGGGCAGATACGCAGTATTTT.

The V call is TRBV3-1 (or the pseudogene TRBV3-2), the J call TRBJ2-3; 8 bases map to TRBD2. Germline V lookup: CDR1 LGHDT, CDR2 YNNKEL (reference sequence). The CDR3 length is 15 residues. V dropped 0 bases and J dropped 8; count of bases not matched to a gene: 7. CDR3 in DNA: TGTGCCAGCAGCCAAGAAGGTGGGAGCGGGAGTACGCAGTATTTT. Translation gives CASSQEGGSGSTQYF.

The genes are TRBV2 and TRBJ2-1; possible D gene TRBD2, 6 bases. Trimming removed 6 bases at V and 0 bases at J, with 27 bases between. Germline V gene sequence: CDR1 SNHLY, CDR2 FYNNEI. CDR3 length: 20 residues. Here the CDR3 reads CASRRELASLDGSSYNEQFF. CDR3 coding DNA: TGTGCCAGCAGGAGGGAACTAGCCTCGCTCGATGGAAGCTCCTACAATGAGCAGTTCTTC.

This clone was seen once. The rearrangement uses TRBV27 and TRBJ2-7, with TRBD2 as a possible D gene (5 bases). Germline CDR1 and CDR2: MNHEY and SMNVEV (reference sequence). This CDR3 region has 14 residues. With 1 base removed from V and 2 bases from J, the gap between germline ends came to 9 bases. The CDR3 region is CASSLFGNPYEQYF. DNA for the CDR3: TGTGCCAGCAGTTTATTCGGGAATCCCTACGAGCAGTACTTC.

The sample holds one count of this clone. The rearrangement links TRBV12-5 to TRBJ2-5; 11 bases fit TRBD2. This CDR3 comprises 17 residues. V trimming: 5 bases; J trimming: 4 bases; junction bases outside the gene matches: 12. Germline V gene lookup returns CDR1 LGHNT and CDR2 FRNRAP. In DNA form, the CDR3 reads TGTGCTAGTGGTCCCGGTACGGGGCTAGCGGGAGGAGAGACCCAGTACTTC. Amino acid sequence: CASGPGTGLAGGETQYF.

This clone was picked up one time. The V call is TRBV2, the J call TRBJ1-1; D gene unclear. Germline V lookup: CDR1 SNHLY, CDR2 FYNNEI. The CDR3 runs to 14 residues. V was shortened by 4 bases and J by 5 bases, with 14 bases between the two germline ends. CDR3 sequence (DNA): TGTGCCAGCAGTGGGGCAGGAGGGTTAACTGAAGCTTTCTTT. Its translation is CASSGAGGLTEAFF.

This clone was counted a few times. Different DNA sequences within this sample yield the same CDR3. This chain links TRBV15 with TRBJ2-7; no clear D gene. CDR3 length: 13 residues. V was clipped by 0 bases and J by 4 bases, with 7 bases between them. Per germline, CDR1 LNHNV and CDR2 YYDKDF (reference sequence). The CDR3: CATSRDREYEQYF. The CDR3 DNA reads TGTGCCACCAGCAGAGATCGAGAGTACGAGCAGTACTTC. Full variable domain (rest looked up from reference TRBV15 and TRBJ2-7): DAMVIQNPRYQVTQFGKPVTLSCSQTLNHNVMYWYQQKSSQAPKLLFHYYDKDFNNEADTPDNFQSRRPNTSFCFLDIRSPGLGDTAMYLCATSRDREYEQYFGPGTRLTVT.

The chain carries TRBV5-1 and TRBJ1-5; no reliable D call. CDR3 length: 14 amino acids. Trimming cost V 2 bases and J 6 bases, with 12 bases left between them. Germline lookup yields CDR1 SGHRS and CDR2 YFSETQ. CDR3 DNA: TGCGCCAGCAGCTTCGACCGAGGTAGTCAGCCCCAGCATTTT. Translating it yields CASSFDRGSQPQHF.

The chain combines TRBV9 with TRBJ2-7; 7 nucleotides agree with TRBD1. Germline CDR1 reads SGDLS; CDR2 reads YYNGEE. The CDR3 consists of 14 residues. Unmatched junction bases numbered 8, after V lost 3 bases and J lost 5 bases. In nucleotides, the CDR3 is TGTGCCAGCAGCGCTTCCGGGACAGTCGACGAGCAGTACTTC. Protein: CASSASGTVDEQYF.

This clone was observed a single time. The chain recombines TRBV11-2 with TRBJ2-3; D call uncertain. The V gene lost 4 bases and the J gene lost 5 bases, with 10 bases spanning the gap. CDR1 SGHAT and CDR2 FQNNGV come from the germline V gene. CDR3 length equals 13 residues. The CDR3 loop is CASSSGPKDTQYF. In DNA form, the CDR3 reads TGTGCCAGCAGCTCCGGTCCCAAAGATACGCAGTATTTT.

V usage is TRBV7-2 and J usage is TRBJ1-1; a possible D gene is TRBD1 (6 bases). Looked up from germline, CDR1 is SGHTA and CDR2 is FQGNSA. CDR3 length equals 14 residues. The V and J ends lost 7 bases and 0 bases respectively, with 12 bases between them. CDR3 sequence reads: CASTLGAMNTEAFF. As DNA, the CDR3 is TGTGCCAGCACCTTGGGGGCGATGAACACTGAAGCTTTCTTT.

The rearrangement uses TRBV9 and TRBJ1-6; no definite D call. Trimming cost V 3 bases and J 5 bases, with 18 bases left between them. Germline V gene lookup returns CDR1 SGDLS and CDR2 YYNGEE. The CDR3 runs to 17 residues. The CDR3 nucleotides read TGTGCCAGCAGCGCCGAGTCCCGGGGATTGGATAATTCACCCCTCCACTTT. It is translated as CASSAESRGLDNSPLHF.

The chain uses TRBV7-9 and TRBJ2-5, with D possibly being TRBD1 (6 bases). This CDR3 comprises 12 residues. Germline CDR1 and CDR2: SEHNR and FQNEAQ (reference sequence). Trimming took 2 bases from V and 5 from J, leaving 6 bases between them. CDR3 DNA sequence: TGTGCCAGCAGCTTAAGGGGGGAGACCCAGTACTTC. Translated: CASSLRGETQYF. Looking up the rest from reference TRBV7-9 and TRBJ2-5 gives the full variable domain: DTGVSQNPRHKITKRGQNVTFRCDPISEHNRLYWYRQTLGQGPEFLTYFQNEAQLEKSRLLSDRFSAERPKGSFSTLEIQRTEQGDSAMYLCASSLRGETQYFGPGTRLLVL.

The V and J genes are TRBV2 and TRBJ1-2; 8 bases are shared with TRBD1. The ends lost 8 bases at V and 7 bases at J; junction bases unmatched: 9. Germline CDR1 is SNHLY and CDR2 is FYNNEI. The CDR3 is 13 residues long. The CDR3 region is CASLTQGVSGYTF. As DNA, the CDR3 is TGTGCCAGCCTTACACAGGGGGTTAGTGGCTACACCTTC.